The 22 T cell receptor beta chains below were found in one sample sequenced in a study of blood T cell repertoires in COVID-19. Here immunoSEQ multiplex PCR was the method, and the copy in TCRdb shows in-frame clones only, minus some. The table records some 87,000 clones, under 90% of them present only once. Sequencing input: peripheral blood. The receptors stem from a human donor in a cohort sampled during active COVID-19.

The rearrangement links TRBV7-9 to TRBJ2-7; TRBD1 aligns across 9 bases. This CDR3 has 17 residues. V was clipped by 1 base and J by 5 bases; unmatched bases: 12. Germline values: CDR1 SEHNR, CDR2 FQNEAQ (reference sequence). The CDR3 DNA follows: TGTGCCAGCAGCTTAGGTGGATGGACAGGGGTTACGGACGAGCAGTACTTC. This encodes CASSLGGWTGVTDEQYF.

The rearrangement links TRBV5-5 to TRBJ2-2; the match to TRBD1 covers 9 bases. There are 17 residues in the CDR3. Germline CDR1 and CDR2: SGHKS and YYEKEE (reference sequence). Trimming removed 3 bases from V and 4 bases from J; junction bases left unmatched: 10. The CDR3 protein is CASSWQPGQGGTGELFF. The CDR3 bases are TGTGCCAGCAGCTGGCAGCCGGGACAGGGAGGCACCGGGGAGCTGTTTTTT.

The J gene is TRBJ2-1, the V gene TRBV5-6; D unresolved. CDR3 length: 12 amino acids. The V and J ends lost 1 base and 6 bases respectively, with 5 bases between them. The germline gives CDR1 SGHDT, CDR2 YYEEEE. The CDR3 here is CASSLISNEQFF. The CDR3 coding sequence is TGTGCCAGCAGCTTGATCTCCAATGAGCAGTTCTTC.

This clone appeared once. The chain links TRBV19 to TRBJ1-6; no definite D call. The CDR3 length is 12 residues. Germline V gene lookup returns CDR1 LNHDA and CDR2 SQIVND (reference sequence). The V end was cut by 2 bases, the J end by 10 bases, with 6 bases between. As DNA, the CDR3 is TGTGCCAGTAGTATACAGTCCTCACCCCTCCACTTT. Translating gives CASSIQSSPLHF.

CDR3 in DNA: TGTGCCATCAGTGAGGATAGACAGGGACTTCAGCCCCAGCATTTT. It yields the protein CAISEDRQGLQPQHF. This chain connects TRBV10-3 to TRBJ1-5, with TRBD1 matching over 7 bases. V shed 2 bases, J shed 6 bases, and the junction held 7 bases outside the gene matches. Germline CDR1 ENHRY, CDR2 SYGVKD. This CDR3 comprises 15 residues.

The CDR3 DNA follows: TGTGCTAGTGGTTCCGAAACAGGGTCCGTAAGAAACACCATATATTTT. Its translation: CASGSETGSVRNTIYF. This chain links TRBV12-5 with TRBJ1-3; D is perhaps TRBD1 (6 bases). V was clipped by 4 bases and J by 5 bases, with 18 bases between them. CDR3 size: 16 residues. The V gene's germline CDR1 is LGHNT and CDR2 FRNRAP.

V and J are TRBV5-1 and TRBJ1-1; 7 nucleotides line up with TRBD1. In germline, CDR1 is SGHRS, CDR2 YFSETQ. The V segment lost 4 bases and the J segment 1 base; nucleotides outside the gene matches: 4. The CDR3 extends over 14 amino acids. The CDR3 reads CASSVGQTNTEAFF. In DNA form, the CDR3 reads TGCGCCAGCAGCGTGGGACAGACGAACACTGAAGCTTTCTTT.

The rearrangement uses TRBV3-1 (or the pseudogene TRBV3-2) and TRBJ1-6, with 9 bases that match TRBD1. Per germline, CDR1 LGHDT and CDR2 YNNKEL (reference sequence). This CDR3 is built from 15 residues. Germline trimming cut 6 bases from V and 8 bases from J; bases unmatched to any gene: 8. The CDR3 coding sequence is TGTGCCAGCAGGGGACAGGGCTTGGTGTATTCACCCCTCCACTTT. Translating it yields CASRGQGLVYSPLHF.

The rearrangement uses TRBV7-9 and TRBJ2-7; 12 bases map to TRBD1. This CDR3 has 15 amino acids. V lost 5 bases to trimming and J lost 3 bases; unmatched junction nucleotides: 5. CDR1 SEHNR and CDR2 FQNEAQ come from the germline V gene (reference sequence). The CDR3 spells CASSDRDRGLYEQYF. The CDR3 DNA sequence: TGTGCCAGCAGCGACCGGGACAGGGGGCTCTACGAGCAGTACTTC.

This chain uses TRBV12-5 with TRBJ2-7, with TRBD1 matching over 8 bases. This CDR3 is 14 amino acids long. CDR1 LGHNT and CDR2 FRNRAP come from the germline V gene. J lost 2 bases, V lost 1 base, and 1 base had no gene match. The CDR3 DNA follows: TGTGCTAGTGGTTTGGGGGACAGGACCTACGAGCAGTACTTC. Its translation: CASGLGDRTYEQYF.

The CDR3 loop is CASSPSPGTGAGANVLTF. The CDR3 DNA follows: TGTGCCAGCAGCCCCAGTCCCGGGACAGGGGCCGGGGCCAACGTCCTGACTTTC. The gene calls are TRBV7-6 and TRBJ2-6, with 10 bases that match TRBD1. The CDR3 is 18 amino acids. Trimming took 5 bases from V and 4 from J; bases not matched to a gene: 11. From germline, CDR1 is SGHVS and CDR2 FNYEAQ.

The J gene is TRBJ2-7, the V gene TRBV6-5, with TRBD2 matching 7 bases. The CDR3 runs 12 residues. CDR1 MNHEY and CDR2 SVGAGI come from the germline V gene. Trimming took 6 bases from V and 4 from J; bases not matched to a gene: 3. Written as DNA, the CDR3 is TGTGCCAGCAGGAAGGGACTATACGAGCAGTACTTC. Translation gives CASRKGLYEQYF.

The CDR3 loop is CASSEYGRAGTGELFF. CDR3 coding DNA: TGTGCCAGCAGTGAATATGGGAGAGCGGGCACCGGGGAGCTGTTTTTT. The chain carries TRBV6-1 and TRBJ2-2; tentative D call: TRBD2 (6 bases). The CDR3 is 16 residues long. Looked up from germline, CDR1 is MNHNS and CDR2 is SASEGT. V gave up 2 bases and J gave up 4 bases, with 14 bases separating them.

The rearrangement links TRBV4-1 to TRBJ2-1, with 7 positions matching TRBD1. From germline, CDR1 is MGHRA and CDR2 YSYEKL. The CDR3 is 16 residues long. J gave up 0 bases and V 4 bases, and 6 bases lay outside the gene matches. CDR3 in amino acids: CASSLLGGSSYNEQFF. CDR3 DNA sequence: TGCGCCAGCAGCCTTTTAGGGGGCAGCTCCTACAATGAGCAGTTCTTC.

This clone came up a few times. The rearrangement joins TRBV7-2 to TRBJ1-1, with a possible D match to TRBD1 (6 bases). Germline-derived CDR1 and CDR2 are SGHTA and FQGNSA. The CDR3 is made up of 13 amino acids. V lost 8 bases to trimming and J lost 1 base, with 11 bases between them. The CDR3 nucleotides are TGTGCCAGCCAACCGGACAGGAACACTGAAGCTTTCTTT. Its protein is CASQPDRNTEAFF. Using reference TRBV7-2 and TRBJ1-1 for the parts outside the CDR3, the full variable domain is GAGVSQSPSNKVTEKGKDVELRCDPISGHTALYWYRQSLGQGLEFLIYFQGNSAPDKSGLPSDRFSAERTGGSVSTLTIQRTQQEDSAVYLCASQPDRNTEAFFGQGTRLTVV.

This clone was seen a handful of times. J is TRBJ1-1 and V is TRBV5-1, with TRBD1 matching over 12 bases. Trimming cost V 2 bases and J 4 bases; bases outside gene matches: 3. The CDR3 contains 15 residues. CDR1 and CDR2 (germline): SGHRS, YFSETQ. The CDR3 region is CASSFSGQGATEAFF. The CDR3 DNA reads as TGCGCCAGCAGCTTCTCGGGACAGGGGGCCACTGAAGCTTTCTTT.

This sequence joins TRBV19 and TRBJ1-1; D is possibly TRBD1 (5 bases). CDR1 and CDR2 from the germline V gene are LNHDA and SQIVND (reference sequence). This CDR3 comprises 16 residues. Trimming stripped 3 bases from V and 1 base from J, with 15 bases between. The chain's CDR3 is CASSIGGGQSNTEAFF. CDR3 in DNA: TGTGCCAGTAGTATCGGGGGGGGTCAGTCGAACACTGAAGCTTTCTTT.

The count of this clone is one. The rearrangement links TRBV19 to TRBJ2-7, with 9 positions matching TRBD1. Germline V gives CDR1 LNHDA, CDR2 SQIVND (reference sequence). The V segment lost 3 bases and the J segment 4 bases; nucleotides outside the gene matches: 4. The CDR3 is 14 amino acids. CDR3 protein: CASSIYGTGYEQYF. CDR3 sequence (DNA): TGTGCCAGTAGTATTTACGGGACAGGGTACGAGCAGTACTTC.

The CDR3 sequence: CASTPPGSGTEAFF. CDR3 nucleotides: TGTGCCAGCACTCCCCCCGGGTCAGGGACTGAAGCTTTCTTT. This rearrangement joins TRBV7-9 to TRBJ1-1; TRBD1 might be the D (5 bases). This CDR3 spans 14 amino acids. The germline V gene has CDR1 SEHNR and CDR2 FQNEAQ (reference sequence). The V end was cut by 7 bases, the J end by 5 bases, with 17 bases between.

The gene calls are TRBV5-8 and TRBJ1-4; TRBD1 aligns across 8 bases. The CDR3 runs 17 residues. Germline assignment: CDR1 SGHTS and CDR2 YDEGEE. With 0 bases clipped from V and 2 bases from J, the junction kept 6 bases outside the gene matches. CDR3: CASSLGTGTLTNEKLFF. CDR3 nucleotide sequence: TGTGCCAGCAGCTTGGGGACAGGGACCTTGACTAATGAAAAACTGTTTTTT.

This clone has more than one count but fewer than ten. The CDR3 coding sequence is TGTGCCAGCAGAAAGGGACAGGCCCTGGAGGGCTACACCTTC. Amino acids: CASRKGQALEGYTF. The rearrangement joins TRBV5-6 to TRBJ1-2, with TRBD1 identical over 8 bases. CDR3 length: 14 residues. The germline V gene has CDR1 SGHDT and CDR2 YYEEEE. V lost 5 bases and J lost 8; bases outside the gene matches: 11.

This clone was seen once. The V call is TRBV19, the J call TRBJ1-6; TRBD1 might be the D (5 bases). The CDR3 covers 13 residues. Germline CDR1 LNHDA, CDR2 SQIVND (reference sequence). Between the trimmed V and J ends, which lost 10 bases and 7 bases, there was a span of 14 bases. The CDR3 coding sequence is TGTGCCACCCAGGCAGGGTGGAATTCACCCCTCCACTTT. Translating gives CATQAGWNSPLHF.